This T cell receptor (beta chain) was captured by sequencing in a study of T cell responses to AZD1222 COVID-19 vaccine. Study background: Second-dose intervals near 4 or 12 weeks were combined.

Germline CDR1 and CDR2: MDHEN and SYDVKM. Trimming removed 4 bases from V and 0 bases from J, with 18 bases in between. The CDR3 covers 17 residues. The protocol was immunoSEQ multiplex PCR, while the TCRdb copy is restricted to in-frame clones and leaves out a portion. The sample lists about 180,000 clones; about 90% were seen once. Overall study findings and caveats: In all cases, repertoires were sampled only after the peak T cell response. Reports say nearly half of spike-specific TCRs go after unmutated variant regions. Spike regions recognized by vaccine-associated CD4 TCRs spanned the protein, led by 160-218 and 743-854.

Concerning this clone itself: As yet, its antigen is unknown.

This material consisted of peripheral blood, taken on day 0 of AZD1222 vaccination. The sequence was collected from an adult in good health. The chain is built from TRBV28 and TRBJ1-1; maybe TRBD1 (6 bases). CDR3 nucleotide sequence: TGTGCCAGCAGTTATCCAGGGGTTTGGTCTGTGAACACTGAAGCTTTCTTT. Protein product: CASSYPGVWSVNTEAFF.